This note documents a single TCR beta chain sequence. Its target is not known. The primer mix had 60 Vbeta and 13 Jbeta primers. Assay used: immunoSEQ multiplex PCR; TCRdb lists only in-frame clones, some missing. The repertoire table contains some 72,000 clones. The sample comes from a study of cytomegalovirus exposure and HLA in healthy donors. Findings and caveats of the study: No immune exposure information besides CMV serostatus was available. From TCR beta sequences, most subjects' HLA-A and HLA-B alleles were reportedly predicted accurately. Later analysis suggested links between common viral pathogens and several top significant clusters.

This TCR was sampled from a man younger than 45 in good health and CMV-seronegative. Sequenced: PBMCs.

The CDR3: CASSLVRGPYEQYF. The CDR3 bases are TGTGCCAGCAGCTTAGTCAGGGGACCCTACGAGCAGTACTTC. The V and J genes are TRBV11-2 and TRBJ2-7, with D tentatively TRBD1 (6 bases). Germline CDR1 SGHAT, CDR2 FQNNGV. This CDR3 has 14 residues. V was shortened by 1 base and J by 2 bases, with 9 bases between the two germline ends.